Detailed here is one T cell receptor beta chain. The data are from a study of graft-versus-host responses after intestinal transplantation. A sort after the reaction isolated proliferating CFSE-low CD3+CD4+ and CD3+CD8+ responders. General study results and limits: When patients had graft-donor T cell macrochimerism, their allografts held high graft-versus-host to host-versus-graft clonal ratios.

The CDR3 extends over 18 amino acids. Assay used: immunoSEQ multiplex PCR; TCRdb lists only in-frame clones, some missing. The sample yields about 13,000 clones, approximately 40% seen once. The TCR comes from a human patient who received an intestinal transplant. The chain recombines TRBV21-1 with TRBJ1-5; no check of the table's D call, TRBD1, against the DNA was made. TRBV21-1 corresponds to a pseudogene. Material: alloreactive CD4+ T cells from a mixed lymphocyte reaction culture, obtained before intestinal transplant. Subset noted: CFSE-low proliferating T cells sorted from approximately 6-day pre-transplant mixed lymphocyte reaction (GvH or HvG direction). In DNA form, the CDR3 reads TGTGCCAGCCGGGACAGGGTCATGAATAGGATAGGTACGCAGCCCCAGCATTTT. It yields the protein CASRDRVMNRIGTQPQHF.